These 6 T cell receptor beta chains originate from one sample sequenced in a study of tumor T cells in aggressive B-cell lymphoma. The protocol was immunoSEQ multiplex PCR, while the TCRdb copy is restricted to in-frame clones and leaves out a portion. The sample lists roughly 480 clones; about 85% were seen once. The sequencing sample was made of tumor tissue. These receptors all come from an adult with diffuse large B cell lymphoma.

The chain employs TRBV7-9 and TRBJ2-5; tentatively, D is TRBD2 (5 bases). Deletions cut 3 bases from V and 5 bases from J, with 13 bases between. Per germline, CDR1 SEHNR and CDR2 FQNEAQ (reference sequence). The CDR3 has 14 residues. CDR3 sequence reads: CASSLVGVRETQYF. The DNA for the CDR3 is TGTGCCAGCAGCTTGGTCGGGGTGAGGGAGACCCAGTACTTC.

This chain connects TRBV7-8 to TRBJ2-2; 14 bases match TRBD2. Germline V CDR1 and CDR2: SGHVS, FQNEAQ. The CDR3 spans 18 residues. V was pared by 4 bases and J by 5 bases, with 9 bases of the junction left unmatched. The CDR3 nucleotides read TGTGCCAGCAGCTCGGGGACTAGCGGGAGCCTTAGTACCGGGGAGCTGTTTTTT. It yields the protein CASSSGTSGSLSTGELFF.

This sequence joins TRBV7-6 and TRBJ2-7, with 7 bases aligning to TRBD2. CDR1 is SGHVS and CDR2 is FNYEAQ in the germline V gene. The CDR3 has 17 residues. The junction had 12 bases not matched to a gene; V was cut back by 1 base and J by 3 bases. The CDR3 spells CASSLGGGSGGDYEQYF. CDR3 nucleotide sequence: TGTGCCAGCAGCTTAGGGGGGGGTAGCGGAGGGGACTACGAGCAGTACTTC.

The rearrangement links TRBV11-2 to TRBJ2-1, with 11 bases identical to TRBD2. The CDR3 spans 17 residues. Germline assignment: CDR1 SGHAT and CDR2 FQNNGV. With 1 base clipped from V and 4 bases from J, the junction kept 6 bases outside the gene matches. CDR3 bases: TGTGCCAGCAGCTTAGGCCCGCTAGCGGGAGGTTACAATGAGCAGTTCTTC. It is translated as CASSLGPLAGGYNEQFF.

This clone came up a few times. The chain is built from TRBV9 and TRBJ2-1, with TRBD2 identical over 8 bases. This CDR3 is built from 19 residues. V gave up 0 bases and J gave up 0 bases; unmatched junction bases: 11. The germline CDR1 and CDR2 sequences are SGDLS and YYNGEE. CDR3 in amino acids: CASSVGVLAGSSSYNEQFF. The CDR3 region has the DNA TGTGCCAGCAGCGTAGGTGTCCTAGCGGGCTCAAGCTCCTACAATGAGCAGTTCTTC. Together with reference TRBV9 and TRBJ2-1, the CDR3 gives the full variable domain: DSGVTQTPKHLITATGQRVTLRCSPRSGDLSVYWYQQSLDQGLQFLIQYYNGEERAKGNILERFSAQQFPDLHSELNLSSLELGDSALYFCASSVGVLAGSSSYNEQFFGPGTRLTVL.

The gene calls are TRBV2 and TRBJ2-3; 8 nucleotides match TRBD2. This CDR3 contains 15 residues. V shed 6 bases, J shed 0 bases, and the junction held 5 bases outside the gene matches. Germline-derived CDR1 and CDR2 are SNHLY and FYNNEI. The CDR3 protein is CASSREGPSTDTQYF. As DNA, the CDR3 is TGTGCCAGCAGCCGGGAGGGACCTAGCACAGATACGCAGTATTTT.